This T cell receptor beta chain was recovered during a study of shared clonotypes between healthy human individuals. General study results and limits: Between a handful of donors, naive CD4 clonotypes were shared at a level of around 4.8%. In contrast to clonotypes shared by all four donors, non-shared clonotypes had lower generation probabilities. Naive subsets typically showed greater estimated richness than memory subsets. Genetic and exposure-history diversity was limited by the few donors.

Germline CDR1 and CDR2: SGHRS and YFSETQ. The CDR3 extends over 16 amino acids. With V trimmed by 2 bases and J by 0 bases, 6 bases remained unmatched. Measured with immunoSEQ multiplex PCR; TCRdb has only the in-frame clones, and not every one. The top ten clones hold around 0.15% of a sample with a few million clones, about 92% of them seen once. Remarks on this clone: Its cognate antigen is unknown.

This sequence was found in a young man in good health. Sample: naive CD4+ T cells sorted from blood. Subset here: CD45RA+ positively selected. J is TRBJ2-3 and V is TRBV5-1, with TRBD1 matching 7 bases. The CDR3, as DNA: TGCGCCAGCAGCTTTACGACAGGGCCCAGCACAGATACGCAGTATTTT. It yields the protein CASSFTTGPSTDTQYF.